A single TCR beta chain is shown here with its context. These data belong to a study of blood T cell repertoires in COVID-19. Looking at the study overall: Sample material is recorded as cDNA or gDNA derived from T cells, B-cell-depleted T cells, or PBMCs.

The CDR3 consists of 12 residues. Trimming shortened V by 3 bases and J by 7 bases, and 10 bases separated the two germline ends. In germline, CDR1 is SGHTS, CDR2 YDEGEE. This table comes from immunoSEQ multiplex PCR, and its TCRdb copy is limited to in-frame clones, with some not included. The data contain 200,000 or so clones, more than 75% of them singletons. This chain links TRBV5-8 with TRBJ1-1, with D unresolved. The source is a man aged 40-49 years with active or convalescent COVID-19. The sequenced sample consisted of peripheral blood. DNA for the CDR3: TGTGCCAGCAGCTCGGGGTTTGGTGAAGCTTTCTTT. Protein sequence: CASSSGFGEAFF.